Sequencing of this TCR beta chain was carried out in a study of T cells after yellow fever vaccination. TCRdb recomputed calls from the 5' RACE reads with MiXCR, one row per CDR3 protein. The repertoire holds approximately 180,000 distinct CDR3 sequences, with roughly 6.2% as singletons. This clonotype was recorded many times. This TCR was sampled from a young man who received the YFV17D yellow fever vaccine. The sample in question was CD4+ T cells sorted from PBMCs, obtained on the day of the first yellow fever vaccination.

CDR3 region: CASSKDTDTQYF. CDR3 bases: TGCGCCAGCAGCAAAGACACAGATACGCAGTATTTT. The genes are TRBV5-1 and TRBJ2-3; D gene ambiguous. The length of the CDR3 is 12 residues. Looked up from germline, CDR1 is SGHRS and CDR2 is YFSETQ. Trimming took off 4 bases at V and 2 bases at J, with 5 bases between the two ends.